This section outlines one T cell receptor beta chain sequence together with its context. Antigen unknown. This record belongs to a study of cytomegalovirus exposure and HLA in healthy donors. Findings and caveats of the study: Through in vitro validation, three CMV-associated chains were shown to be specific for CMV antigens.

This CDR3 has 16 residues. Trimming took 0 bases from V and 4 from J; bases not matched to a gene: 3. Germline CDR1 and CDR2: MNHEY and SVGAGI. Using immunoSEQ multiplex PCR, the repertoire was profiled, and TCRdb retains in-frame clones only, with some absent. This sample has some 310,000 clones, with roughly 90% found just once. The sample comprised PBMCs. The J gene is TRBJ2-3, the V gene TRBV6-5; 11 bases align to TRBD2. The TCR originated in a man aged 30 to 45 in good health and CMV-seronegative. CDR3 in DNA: TGTGCCAGCAGTTACTCGCTAGCGGGAGGTCCAGATACGCAGTATTTT. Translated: CASSYSLAGGPDTQYF.